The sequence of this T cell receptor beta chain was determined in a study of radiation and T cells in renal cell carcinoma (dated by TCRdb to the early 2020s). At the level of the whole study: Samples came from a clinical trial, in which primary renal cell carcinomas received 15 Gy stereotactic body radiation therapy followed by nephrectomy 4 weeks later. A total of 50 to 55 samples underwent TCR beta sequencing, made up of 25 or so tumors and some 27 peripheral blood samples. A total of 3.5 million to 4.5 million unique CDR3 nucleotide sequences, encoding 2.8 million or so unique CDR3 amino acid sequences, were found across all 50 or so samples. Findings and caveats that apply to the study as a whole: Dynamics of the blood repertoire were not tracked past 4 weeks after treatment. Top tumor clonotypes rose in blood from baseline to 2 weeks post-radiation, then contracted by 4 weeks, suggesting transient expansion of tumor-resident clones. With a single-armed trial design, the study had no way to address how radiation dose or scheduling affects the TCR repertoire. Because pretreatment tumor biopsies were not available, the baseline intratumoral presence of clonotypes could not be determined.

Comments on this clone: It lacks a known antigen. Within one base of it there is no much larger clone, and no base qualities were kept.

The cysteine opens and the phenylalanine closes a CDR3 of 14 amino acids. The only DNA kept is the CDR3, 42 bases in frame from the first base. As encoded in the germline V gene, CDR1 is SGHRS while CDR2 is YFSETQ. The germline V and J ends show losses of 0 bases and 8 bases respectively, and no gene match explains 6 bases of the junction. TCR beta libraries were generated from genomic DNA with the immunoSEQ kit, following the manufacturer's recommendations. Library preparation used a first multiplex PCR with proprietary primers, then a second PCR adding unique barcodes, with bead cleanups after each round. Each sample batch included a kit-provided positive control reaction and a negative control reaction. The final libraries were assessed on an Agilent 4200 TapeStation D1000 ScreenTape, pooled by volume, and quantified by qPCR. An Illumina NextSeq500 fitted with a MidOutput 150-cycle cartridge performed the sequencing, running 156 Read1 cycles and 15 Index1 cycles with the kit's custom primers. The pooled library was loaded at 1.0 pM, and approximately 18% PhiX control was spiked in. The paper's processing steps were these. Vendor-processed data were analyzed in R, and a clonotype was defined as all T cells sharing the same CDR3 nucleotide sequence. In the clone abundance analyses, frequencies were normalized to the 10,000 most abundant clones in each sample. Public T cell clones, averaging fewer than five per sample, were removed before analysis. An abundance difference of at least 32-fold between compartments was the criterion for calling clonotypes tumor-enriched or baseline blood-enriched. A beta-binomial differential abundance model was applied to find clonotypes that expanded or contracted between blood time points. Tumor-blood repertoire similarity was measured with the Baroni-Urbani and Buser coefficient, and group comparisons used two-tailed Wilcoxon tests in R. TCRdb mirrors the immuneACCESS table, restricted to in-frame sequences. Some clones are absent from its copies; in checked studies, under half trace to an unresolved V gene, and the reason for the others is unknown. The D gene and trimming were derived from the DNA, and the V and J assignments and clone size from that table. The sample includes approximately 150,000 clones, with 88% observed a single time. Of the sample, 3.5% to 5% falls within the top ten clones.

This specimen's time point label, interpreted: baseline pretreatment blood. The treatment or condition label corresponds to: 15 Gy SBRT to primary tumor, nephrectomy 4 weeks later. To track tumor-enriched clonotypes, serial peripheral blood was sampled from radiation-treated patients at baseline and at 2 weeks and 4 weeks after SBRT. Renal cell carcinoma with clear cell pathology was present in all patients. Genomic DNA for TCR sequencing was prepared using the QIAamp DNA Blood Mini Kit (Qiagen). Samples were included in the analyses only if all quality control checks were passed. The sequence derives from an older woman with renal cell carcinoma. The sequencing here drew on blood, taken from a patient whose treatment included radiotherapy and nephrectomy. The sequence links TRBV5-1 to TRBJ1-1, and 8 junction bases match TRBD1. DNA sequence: TGCGCCAGCAGCTTGGAGGCAGGGGGCGAGGAAGCTTTCTTT. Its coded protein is CASSLEAGGEEAFF.